The present entry profiles one T cell receptor beta chain with its context. The target antigen is unknown. This record belongs to a study of cytomegalovirus exposure and HLA in healthy donors. Whole-study findings and limits: Reports showed the classifier diagnosing cytomegalovirus status with high specificity and sensitivity. Earlier analysis looked at TCR beta V segments, and most were productive about 90% or about 30% of the time.

CDR1 is SEHNR, CDR2 FQNEAQ, per germline (reference sequence). Trimming took 4 bases from V and 9 from J, leaving 22 bases between them. This CDR3 contains 17 residues. Researchers ran the PCR with 60 Vbeta and 13 Jbeta primers. The method was immunoSEQ multiplex PCR; TCRdb's version includes in-frame clones alone and lacks a portion of them. This table holds about 200,000 clones, about 84% found once. The sample comprised PBMCs. The chain has TRBV7-9 and TRBJ1-6, with D hard to call. The TCR sequence derives from a woman aged 25 to 39 in good health and CMV-seropositive. The CDR3 nucleotides read TGTGCCAGCAGCTCTCTGTCGGACTCCTTAGATGGTTCACCCCTCCACTTT. It encodes CASSSLSDSLDGSPLHF.